This T cell receptor beta chain was recovered during a study of blood T cell repertoires in COVID-19. There are a few counts of this clone. Generated by immunoSEQ multiplex PCR, the TCRdb table keeps only in-frame clones and is missing some. Of about 290,000 clones in the sample, about nine tenths are singletons; the top ten hold around 10%. The origin of this receptor is a woman in her 30s with COVID-19, enrolled during active disease. The specimen sequenced was peripheral blood.

CDR3 nucleotides: TGTGCCAGTAGTATAGGGGACAGGGGTCGAGGCCAGCCCCAGCATTTT. It yields the protein CASSIGDRGRGQPQHF. This sequence joins TRBV19 and TRBJ1-5; 10 bases align to TRBD1. CDR1 and CDR2 (germline): LNHDA, SQIVND (reference sequence). The J segment lost 7 bases and the V segment lost 1 base, leaving 7 bases of the junction unmatched. The CDR3 sequence is 16 residues long. The whole variable domain, remainder taken from reference TRBV19 and TRBJ1-5, is DGGITQSPKYLFRKEGQNVTLSCEQNLNHDAMYWYRQDPGQGLRLIYYSQIVNDFQKGDIAEGYSVSREKKESFPLTVTSAQKNPTAFYLCASSIGDRGRGQPQHFGDGTRLSIL.